This T cell receptor (beta chain) was identified during a study of T cell repertoires in cytomegalovirus infection. Study-wide background: Both CMV infection and a matching HLA type were indicated by public TCR beta signatures.

Each CDR3 protein is one row after TCRdb ran MiXCR on the reads. The data contain some 300,000 distinct CDR3 sequences, around 10% of them singletons. General study findings and limits: Frequencies of public TCR beta families were cumulated, and this identified carriers of CMV plus the relevant HLA. Within the response measured ex vivo, HLA-C-restricted CMV-specific TCR beta clonotypes were dominant.

This CDR3 region has 13 residues. Germline V gene data show CDR1 as SSHAT and CDR2 as FNYEAQ (reference sequence). This clonotype has a count of ten or more. What it binds is unknown. A read error may account for a junction end that differs from germline. This TCR was sampled from a human donor in good health (CMV status not recorded). Some clones in this sample may be carry-over from other donors' samples. The specimen sequenced was PBMCs. The rearrangement joins TRBV7-7 to TRBJ2-5; D remains unclear. The DNA for the CDR3 is TGTGCTAGCAGCTACAGTGGGCAAGAGACCCAGTACTTC. Translated, it gives CASSYSGQETQYF.